Shown below are 31 T cell receptor beta chains from a single sample sequenced in a study of T cell responses to AZD1222 COVID-19 vaccine. TCRdb's copy holds only in-frame clones and misses some; the assay was immunoSEQ multiplex PCR. Counted here are approximately 160,000 clones, 94% occurring once; the ten biggest clones make up about 4.6%. The sample consisted of peripheral blood, taken 28 days after the second AZD1222 dose. The receptors here all came from an adult who received the AZD1222 COVID-19 vaccine.

This chain joins TRBV27 and TRBJ2-7; D not resolved. This CDR3 has 14 amino acids. Trimming left V 5 bases short and J 0 bases short, with 11 bases between. Germline CDR1 MNHEY, CDR2 SMNVEV (reference sequence). The CDR3 coding sequence is TGTGCCAGCAGTACCCGACCGAGCTCCTACGAGCAGTACTTC. Its protein is CASSTRPSSYEQYF.

The CDR3 nucleotides are TGTGCCAGCAGCGAAGGGACAGGGGGCGCGGGGGCAGGTGGCTACACCTTC. Its translation: CASSEGTGGAGAGGYTF. This sequence joins TRBV5-4 and TRBJ1-2; 12 bases match TRBD1. The CDR3 has 17 amino acids. Germline lookup yields CDR1 SGHNT and CDR2 YYREEE (reference sequence). After removal of 4 bases from V and 7 bases from J, the junction contained 14 bases not matched to a gene.

The gene calls are TRBV5-1 and TRBJ2-1; 12 bases align to TRBD2. The trim removed 4 bases at V and 9 bases at J, leaving 8 bases unmatched. The CDR3 covers 15 residues. Germline V CDR1 and CDR2: SGHRS, YFSETQ. The CDR3 loop reads CASSTQLAGGSEQFF. CDR3 DNA: TGCGCCAGCAGCACCCAACTAGCGGGAGGCAGTGAGCAGTTCTTC.

The rearrangement uses TRBV30 and TRBJ2-3; D perhaps matches TRBD2 (7 bases). CDR3 length: 17 amino acids. The germline CDR1 and CDR2 sequences are GTSNPN and SVGIG (reference sequence). Trimming shortened V by 4 bases and J by 3 bases, and 23 bases separated the two germline ends. The CDR3, as DNA: TGTGCCTGGACGCTCAGATTTGGGGGGGCGCGAACAGATACGCAGTATTTT. Protein sequence: CAWTLRFGGARTDTQYF.

Here the CDR3 reads CASSSSSYNEQFF. CDR3 DNA: TGTGCCAGCAGTTCCTCCTCCTACAATGAGCAGTTCTTC. The chain couples TRBV6-5 to TRBJ2-1; D is uncertain. Germline CDR1 is MNHEY and CDR2 is SVGAGI. The CDR3 length is 13 residues. Trimming removed 4 bases from V and 0 bases from J, with 4 bases in between.

This chain's CDR3 is CASNSDRGTYEQYF. CDR3 DNA: TGTGCCAGCAACTCGGACAGGGGAACCTACGAGCAGTACTTC. The chain is built from TRBV27 and TRBJ2-7; TRBD1 agrees at 9 bases. V shed 7 bases, J shed 2 bases, and the junction held 6 bases outside the gene matches. CDR3 length: 14 residues. The V gene's germline CDR1 is MNHEY and CDR2 SMNVEV (reference sequence).

The rearrangement uses TRBV7-2 and TRBJ2-3; 7 bases are shared with TRBD1. J was trimmed by 14 bases and V by 7 bases; bases with no gene match: 18. This CDR3 is 14 amino acids long. Germline CDR1 reads SGHTA; CDR2 reads FQGNSA. CDR3 DNA: TGTGCCAGCACCCAATCCATAAGACAGGGCTTTTGGTATTTT. Protein: CASTQSIRQGFWYF.

The chain recombines TRBV4-1 with TRBJ2-5, with D uncertain. Trimming stripped 1 base from V and 6 bases from J, with 15 bases between. Germline assignment: CDR1 MGHRA and CDR2 YSYEKL. The CDR3 has 15 residues. CDR3 nucleotide sequence: TGCGCCAGCAGCCAAGTTTCCGGGTTAGATCAGACCCAGTACTTC. Protein: CASSQVSGLDQTQYF.

The genes are TRBV3-1 (or the pseudogene TRBV3-2) and TRBJ1-1; no clear D. The CDR3 extends over 14 amino acids. The germline gives CDR1 LGHDT, CDR2 YNNKEL (reference sequence). Deletions cut 0 bases from V and 0 bases from J, with 5 bases between. DNA for the CDR3: TGTGCCAGCAGCCAAGATGGGGTGAACACTGAAGCTTTCTTT. It encodes CASSQDGVNTEAFF.

V usage is TRBV4-1 and J usage is TRBJ1-2; 9 bases agree with TRBD1. CDR3 length: 16 amino acids. The J segment lost 0 bases and the V segment lost 1 base, leaving 3 bases of the junction unmatched. Germline CDR1 MGHRA, CDR2 YSYEKL. As DNA, the CDR3 is TGCGCCAGCAGCCAAGCACGGGACAGGGCTAACTATGGCTACACCTTC. Translation: CASSQARDRANYGYTF.

The J gene is TRBJ2-1, the V gene TRBV30, with 11 bases aligning to TRBD2. V was pared by 2 bases and J by 2 bases, with 11 bases of the junction left unmatched. Looked up from germline, CDR1 is GTSNPN and CDR2 is SVGIG (reference sequence). The CDR3 totals 18 residues. The CDR3 DNA sequence: TGTGCCTGGAGTCCATTCGGACTAGCGGGCCTTGCCTACAATGAGCAGTTCTTC. This encodes CAWSPFGLAGLAYNEQFF.

The chain carries TRBV12-3 or TRBV12-4 and TRBJ2-1; no reliable D call. The CDR3 totals 12 residues. Trimming took 4 bases from V and 3 from J, leaving 4 bases between them. The CDR3 bases are TGTGCCAGCAGTTCCCGCTACAATGAGCAGTTCTTC. It translates to CASSSRYNEQFF.

The chain carries TRBV6-2 or TRBV6-3 and TRBJ2-7; the D gene is possibly TRBD1 (6 bases). This CDR3 is 15 amino acids long. Trimming removed 6 bases at V and 2 bases at J, with 17 bases between. In germline, CDR1 is MNHEY, CDR2 SVGEGT. This CDR3 is CASSQQGPGAYEQYF. The CDR3 DNA reads as TGTGCCAGCAGCCAACAGGGTCCAGGGGCCTACGAGCAGTACTTC.

The chain is built from TRBV7-6 and TRBJ2-7, with a tentative D call TRBD2 (6 bases). Germline V gene sequence: CDR1 SGHVS, CDR2 FNYEAQ. The CDR3 contains 18 residues. Trimming stripped 2 bases from V and 2 bases from J, with 22 bases between. CDR3 amino acids: CASSLRRGYGGKAYEQYF. The CDR3 region has the DNA TGTGCCAGCAGCTTAAGGAGAGGGTACGGGGGTAAGGCCTACGAGCAGTACTTC.

CDR3 in amino acids: CASSSEGTGFHTGELFF. As DNA, the CDR3 is TGTGCCAGCAGCTCGGAAGGGACAGGGTTTCACACCGGGGAGCTGTTTTTT. The V call is TRBV7-6, the J call TRBJ2-2; 9 nucleotides align to TRBD1. Trimming cost V 4 bases and J 3 bases; bases outside gene matches: 9. Germline CDR1 SGHVS, CDR2 FNYEAQ. The CDR3 has 17 residues.

V and J are TRBV4-1 and TRBJ2-3; 14 nucleotides align to TRBD2. Germline CDR1 MGHRA, CDR2 YSYEKL. After removal of 4 bases from V and 5 bases from J, the junction contained 8 bases not matched to a gene. CDR3 length: 17 amino acids. This CDR3 reads CASSPSPGLAGVDTQYF. CDR3 bases: TGCGCCAGCAGCCCCTCCCCGGGACTAGCGGGAGTAGATACGCAGTATTTT.

The chain carries TRBV2 and TRBJ1-5, with D possibly TRBD1 on 5 matching bases. The CDR3 sequence is 13 residues long. Trimming took off 3 bases at V and 7 bases at J, with 10 bases between the two ends. Germline loops: CDR1 SNHLY, CDR2 FYNNEI. The CDR3 DNA reads TGTGCCAGCAGTGAGGGGACGGGGCAGCCCCAGCATTTT. Translating it yields CASSEGTGQPQHF.

The table lists this clone with a count of one. The chain employs TRBV9 and TRBJ1-2, with D perhaps matching TRBD1 (5 bases). Trimming shortened V by 4 bases and J by 8 bases, and 18 bases separated the two germline ends. Germline CDR1 reads SGDLS; CDR2 reads YYNGEE. The CDR3 totals 14 residues. Here the CDR3 reads CASSLVTGPGGYTF. As DNA, the CDR3 is TGTGCCAGCAGCTTAGTCACAGGTCCCGGGGGCTACACCTTC.

This chain connects TRBV5-1 to TRBJ2-3; perhaps D is TRBD1 or TRBD2 (5 bases each). CDR3 length: 15 residues. The germline CDR1 and CDR2 sequences are SGHRS and YFSETQ. With 4 bases removed from V and 1 base from J, the gap between germline ends came to 13 bases. In DNA form, the CDR3 reads TGCGCCAGCAGCGAGGGGAGCTCGGGCACAGATACGCAGTATTTT. It codes for CASSEGSSGTDTQYF. Full variable domain (outside the CDR3, taken from reference TRBV5-1 and TRBJ2-3): KAGVTQTPRYLIKTRGQQVTLSCSPISGHRSVSWYQQTPGQGLQFLFEYFSETQRNKGNFPGRFSGRQFSNSRSEMNVSTLELGDSALYLCASSEGSSGTDTQYFGPGTRLTVL.

CDR3 protein: CAMGVNYGYTF. DNA of the CDR3: TGTGCAATGGGGGTTAACTATGGCTACACCTTC. V is TRBV7-6 and J is TRBJ1-2, with D possibly TRBD1 on 5 matching bases. The CDR3 runs to 11 residues. Germline CDR1 SGHVS, CDR2 FNYEAQ.

This chain joins TRBV4-1 and TRBJ2-6; 7 bases map to TRBD2. This CDR3 is built from 14 residues. The junction had 1 base not matched to a gene; V was cut back by 8 bases and J by 0 bases. In germline, CDR1 is MGHRA, CDR2 YSYEKL. CDR3 region: CASGGVSGANVLTF. CDR3 nucleotide sequence: TGCGCCAGCGGGGGGGTCTCTGGGGCCAACGTCCTGACTTTC.

This chain uses TRBV4-2 with TRBJ1-3, with 7 bases matching TRBD1. Trimming cost V 5 bases and J 6 bases; bases outside gene matches: 13. The germline CDR1 and CDR2 sequences are LGHNA and YNFKEQ. The length of the CDR3 is 16 residues. CDR3 DNA sequence: TGTGCCAGCAGCTCCCGGACAGGATGCACTATAAACACCATATATTTT. Translating gives CASSSRTGCTINTIYF.

The genes are TRBV2 and TRBJ2-2; D might be TRBD1 or TRBD2, each matching 6 bases. Germline values: CDR1 SNHLY, CDR2 FYNNEI. The V and J ends lost 6 bases and 7 bases respectively, with 12 bases between them. This CDR3 comprises 13 residues. DNA for the CDR3: TGTGCCAGCAGCGGAGGGACACTCGGGGAGCTGTTTTTT. The encoded protein is CASSGGTLGELFF.

The chain is built from TRBV11-2 and TRBJ2-7; 10 bases match TRBD2. The CDR3 consists of 17 residues. J was trimmed by 0 bases and V by 5 bases; bases with no gene match: 10. Germline CDR1 and CDR2: SGHAT and FQNNGV. In DNA form, the CDR3 reads TGTGCCAGCAGCCCCCGACTAGCGGGCGTCTTCTCCTACGAGCAGTACTTC. Protein: CASSPRLAGVFSYEQYF.

The genes are TRBV2 and TRBJ1-2; D unclear. V was pared by 8 bases and J by 3 bases, with 10 bases between. The V gene's germline CDR1 is SNHLY and CDR2 FYNNEI. The CDR3 loop spans 12 amino acids. CDR3 region: CASDNGDYGYTF. CDR3 DNA: TGTGCCAGCGACAACGGGGACTATGGCTACACCTTC.

This clone has a single count. The genes are TRBV6-5 and TRBJ1-1, with a weak D call TRBD1 (6 bases). The CDR3 has 14 residues. CDR1 and CDR2 (germline): MNHEY, SVGAGI. Trimming took 7 bases from V and 0 from J, leaving 12 bases between them. The CDR3 is CASNPGQMNTEAFF. The CDR3, as DNA: TGTGCCAGCAACCCCGGACAGATGAACACTGAAGCTTTCTTT.

V is TRBV12-3 or TRBV12-4 and J is TRBJ2-1; maybe TRBD2 (6 bases). The CDR3 totals 13 residues. The germline V and J ends were trimmed by 7 bases and 4 bases, with 11 bases remaining between them. The CDR3 sequence is CASTPGLYNEQFF. CDR3 nucleotides: TGTGCCAGCACCCCGGGACTTTACAATGAGCAGTTCTTC.

The rearrangement joins TRBV4-1 to TRBJ2-5; D might be TRBD1 or TRBD2, each matching 5 bases. Trimming left V 1 base short and J 1 base short, with 16 bases between. The CDR3 has 17 residues. Germline CDR1 reads MGHRA; CDR2 reads YSYEKL. The CDR3 DNA sequence: TGCGCCAGCAGCCAAGGTCAGTCAACGGGGCCCCAAGAGACCCAGTACTTC. This encodes CASSQGQSTGPQETQYF.

The chain employs TRBV30 and TRBJ2-3; TRBD2 matches 10 bases. Germline loops: CDR1 GTSNPN, CDR2 SVGIG (reference sequence). Unmatched junction bases numbered 2, after V lost 2 bases and J lost 6 bases. CDR3 length: 13 amino acids. CDR3 sequence reads: CAWSLAGADTQYF. The CDR3 coding sequence is TGTGCCTGGAGTCTAGCGGGAGCGGATACGCAGTATTTT.

J is TRBJ2-1 and V is TRBV6-6; unclear D gene. The germline V and J ends were trimmed by 5 bases and 8 bases, with 13 bases remaining between them. Germline assignment: CDR1 MNHNY and CDR2 SVGAGI (reference sequence). This CDR3 spans 13 amino acids. The CDR3 sequence is CASSPLTRDEQFF. CDR3 sequence (DNA): TGTGCCAGCAGTCCCCTCACTCGGGATGAGCAGTTCTTC.

The chain links TRBV30 to TRBJ1-2; D gene ambiguous. The CDR3 contains 17 residues. In germline, CDR1 is GTSNPN, CDR2 SVGIG (reference sequence). Trimming stripped 4 bases from V and 5 bases from J, with 26 bases between. CDR3 coding DNA: TGTGCCTGGACCAACCGGGTGCCTATTCGACGAGAGTATGGCTACACCTTC. This sequence encodes CAWTNRVPIRREYGYTF.